Listed below are T cell receptor beta chains from one sample, sequenced in a study of identical twins. Each CDR3 protein gets one entry after TCRdb re-called the 5' RACE reads with MiXCR. The repertoire includes roughly 350,000 distinct CDR3 sequences, 10% to 15% of them detected once, and roughly 7% sits in the top ten. This sample was shared with a second study, whose subject was yellow fever vaccine responses in identical twins.

Sample: CD8+ T cells sorted from blood. All receptors derive from a woman aged 18-29 years in good health. Each CDR3 is given with its conserved first and last residue. Each record gives: J gene, V gene, CDR3 protein.

TRBJ1-6 | TRBV3-1 | CASRPGTGRSPLHF
TRBJ2-7 | TRBV3-1 | CASSQDGETSGLVYEQYF
TRBJ1-6 | TRBV27 | CASGPGQGFSPLHF
TRBJ1-1 | TRBV12-3/TRBV12-4 | CASSLWTNTEAFF
TRBJ2-7 | TRBV12-3/TRBV12-4 | CASSLGRGNEQYF
TRBJ2-5 | TRBV3-1 | CASSQPSGMQETQYF
TRBJ1-1 | TRBV21-1 | CASSKEITSVDTEAFF
TRBJ2-1 | TRBV10-2 | CASSIDGNPYNEQFF
TRBJ2-2 | TRBV7-9 | CASSLGRMSGELFF
TRBJ1-1 | TRBV13 | CASSLTTEAFF
TRBJ2-5 | TRBV20-1 | CSARDFNSLTQYF
TRBJ2-1 | TRBV15 | CATSQGPPGYNYNEQFF
TRBJ1-2 | TRBV20-1 | CSAPYGQGTNYGYTF
TRBJ2-5 | TRBV4-1 | CASSQGGQGETQYF
TRBJ2-3 | TRBV5-6 | CASSWTITGGLPDTQYF
TRBJ2-3 | TRBV25-1 | CASSTADTQYF
TRBJ2-1 | TRBV2 | CASSRLALGEQFF
TRBJ2-1 | TRBV7-6 | CASSLGATAYNEQFF
TRBJ2-5 | TRBV27 | CASSRRTDQETQYF
TRBJ2-2 | TRBV7-9 | CASSFDRATNTGELFF
TRBJ2-1 | TRBV29-1 | CSVGLPRSYNEQFF
TRBJ2-2 | TRBV12-3/TRBV12-4 | CASSRWQEAGELFF
TRBJ2-1 | TRBV7-9 | CATASGRAGVQFF
TRBJ2-1 | TRBV27 | CASTQTSGGHEQFF
TRBJ1-6 | TRBV12-3/TRBV12-4 | CASSGHTYYNSPLHF
TRBJ1-1 | TRBV9 | CASREGGPNTEAFF
TRBJ2-7 | TRBV7-9 | CASSLANRGDNYEQYF
TRBJ2-5 | TRBV9 | CASSKGTSGSGVQETQYF
TRBJ2-5 | TRBV12-3/TRBV12-4 | CASSWRAGLEHQETQYF
TRBJ2-7 | TRBV20-1 | CSATGPHLSYEQYF
TRBJ2-1 | TRBV2 | CASSELAGSNEQFF
TRBJ2-3 | TRBV27 | CASSMGGRRTDTQYF
TRBJ2-6 | TRBV27 | CASSLSWGRGANVLTF
TRBJ1-5 | TRBV7-9 | CASSLGSAGGNQPQHF
TRBJ2-5 | TRBV5-1 | CASRWSLAPLETQYF
TRBJ2-3 | TRBV4-1 | CASSQGVGSTDTQYF
TRBJ2-1 | TRBV29-1 | CSVGGSGSPDEQFF
TRBJ2-5 | TRBV29-1 | CSVERGVQETQYF
TRBJ2-1 | TRBV7-6 | CASVLGRSDEQFF
TRBJ2-3 | TRBV6-2/TRBV6-3 | CASSPSVPDTQYF
TRBJ2-5 | TRBV4-1 | CASSQDRPSGLQETQYF
TRBJ2-1 | TRBV7-9 | CATLPAAGNEQFF
TRBJ2-1 | TRBV20-1 | CSARDAPTSGHNEQFF
TRBJ2-4 | TRBV12-3/TRBV12-4 | CASSPPPGLATKNIQYF
TRBJ2-7 | TRBV28 | CASSFMGKDEQYF